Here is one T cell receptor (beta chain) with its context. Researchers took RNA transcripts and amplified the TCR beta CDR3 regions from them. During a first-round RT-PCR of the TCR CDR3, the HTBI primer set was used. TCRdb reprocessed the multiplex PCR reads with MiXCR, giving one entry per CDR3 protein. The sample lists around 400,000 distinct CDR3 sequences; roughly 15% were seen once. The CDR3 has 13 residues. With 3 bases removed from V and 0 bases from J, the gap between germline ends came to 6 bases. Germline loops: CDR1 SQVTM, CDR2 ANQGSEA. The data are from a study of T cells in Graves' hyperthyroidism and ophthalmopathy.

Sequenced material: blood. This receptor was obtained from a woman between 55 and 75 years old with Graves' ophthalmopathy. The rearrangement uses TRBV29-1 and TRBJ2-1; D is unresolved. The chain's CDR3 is CSVDLGSYNEQFF. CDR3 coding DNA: TGCAGCGTTGATCTGGGCTCCTACAATGAGCAGTTCTTC.